This T cell receptor beta chain appears in the sequencing data of a study of cytomegalovirus exposure and HLA in healthy donors. This clone was counted a few times. Its antigen is not known. Study-wide results and limits: Per a prior analysis, the majority of TCR beta V segments were productive roughly 90% or roughly 30% of the time.

PCR used 60 Vbeta primers and 13 Jbeta primers. Sequencing was performed with immunoSEQ multiplex PCR; in TCRdb, only in-frame clones are kept and a portion is missing. The sample holds tens of thousands of clones, roughly 44% seen once. CDR3 length equals 15 residues. V was clipped by 8 bases and J by 8 bases; unmatched bases: 13. Per germline, CDR1 MDHEN and CDR2 SYDVKM. The rearrangement joins TRBV28 to TRBJ2-2, with 8 bases lining up with TRBD2. Specimen: PBMCs. This TCR came from a woman aged 50 to 65 in good health and CMV-seronegative. CDR3 nucleotide sequence: TGTGCCAGCGGAATCCCAATAGCGGGAACGGGGGAGCTGTTTTTT. Its translation is CASGIPIAGTGELFF.